Below are 20 T cell receptor beta chains sequenced from a single sample in a study of T-cell memory formation after mild COVID-19. TCRdb re-called the 5' RACE reads through MiXCR, storing one row per CDR3 protein. Of 60,000 to 65,000 distinct CDR3 sequences in the sample, about 10% were seen once. Material for sequencing was PBMCs or a T cell subset sorted from them (not recorded which). The receptors here all came from a man between 18 and 29 years old who had mild COVID-19 (a few samples of this study predate the infection). Cell type and time point are not known.

This sequence joins TRBV6-2 or TRBV6-3 and TRBJ1-5, with D possibly being TRBD1 (5 bases). The CDR3 has 14 amino acids. The germline V gene has CDR1 MNHEY and CDR2 SVGEGT. Trimming cost V 5 bases and J 7 bases, with 15 bases left between them. This CDR3 reads CASSVQVSGQPQHF. CDR3 coding DNA: TGTGCCAGCAGTGTACAGGTATCAGGGCAGCCCCAGCATTTT.

This clonotype was seen only a few times. The chain joins TRBV12-3 or TRBV12-4 to TRBJ1-2, with no clear D. Trimming left V 3 bases short and J 2 bases short, with 7 bases between. This CDR3 is 13 amino acids long. CDR3 loop: CASSFWLNYGYTF. CDR3 bases: TGTGCCAGCAGTTTTTGGTTGAACTATGGCTACACCTTC.

This clonotype was picked up a small number of times. The J gene is TRBJ2-1, the V gene TRBV20-1; TRBD1 is a possible D gene (5 bases). CDR1 and CDR2 (germline): DFQATT, SNEGSKA (reference sequence). The CDR3 extends over 15 amino acids. V lost 0 bases and J lost 4, with 13 bases in between. CDR3 protein: CSARDQAGHYNEQFF. The CDR3, as DNA: TGCAGTGCTAGAGATCAAGCAGGACATTACAATGAGCAGTTCTTC.

A few counts support this clonotype. This chain uses TRBV5-5 with TRBJ1-1, with TRBD1 identical over 7 bases. Per the germline V gene, CDR1 is SGHKS and CDR2 is YYEKEE (reference sequence). The CDR3 totals 15 residues. V was clipped by 2 bases and J by 3 bases; unmatched bases: 7. The CDR3 reads CASSFQGGGYTEAFF. Here the CDR3 DNA reads TGTGCCAGCAGCTTTCAGGGGGGAGGCTACACTGAAGCTTTCTTT.

This clonotype was detected only a few times. DNA for the CDR3: TGTGCCAGCACCGTAGCGGGGGCCGGAAATGAGCAGTTCTTC. Translating gives CASTVAGAGNEQFF. The chain carries TRBV6-1 and TRBJ2-1; 9 positions agree with TRBD2. Germline values: CDR1 MNHNS, CDR2 SASEGT. Losses at the gene ends were 7 bases for V and 7 bases for J; bases not matched to a gene: 8. The CDR3 runs to 14 residues.

This clonotype was seen only a few times. The V call is TRBV5-6, the J call TRBJ1-2; D is undetermined. V lost 4 bases and J lost 1, with 2 bases in between. CDR3 size: 11 residues. Germline CDR1 and CDR2: SGHDT and YYEEEE. In nucleotides, the CDR3 is TGTGCCAGCAGCATTAACTATGGCTACACCTTC. It specifies CASSINYGYTF.

This clonotype was seen more than once but under ten times. The rearrangement uses TRBV20-1 and TRBJ1-4; D is ambiguous. Trimming stripped 0 bases from V and 2 bases from J, with 16 bases between. Germline-derived CDR1 and CDR2 are DFQATT and SNEGSKA (reference sequence). This CDR3 has 17 residues. CDR3 nucleotides: TGCAGTGCTAGAGACATCCTTTCGGGGTGGACTAATGAAAAACTGTTTTTT. Translation gives CSARDILSGWTNEKLFF.

This clonotype has more than one count but fewer than ten. V and J are TRBV20-1 and TRBJ2-5, with D perhaps matching TRBD1 or TRBD2 (6 bases each). This CDR3 comprises 14 residues. Between the trimmed V and J ends, which lost 3 bases and 4 bases, there was a span of 15 bases. In germline, CDR1 is DFQATT, CDR2 SNEGSKA (reference sequence). CDR3 DNA: TGCAGTGCTAGTTCTCGGGGGCTGAGAGAGACCCAGTACTTC. Its protein is CSASSRGLRETQYF.

This clonotype has just a few counts. CDR3 residues: CASSLGDFGGRTGELFF. The DNA for the CDR3 is TGTGCCAGCAGCTTAGGGGACTTCGGGGGCCGGACCGGGGAGCTGTTTTTT. The chain combines TRBV7-2 with TRBJ2-2; either TRBD1 or TRBD2 may fit D (6 bases each). The CDR3 extends over 17 amino acids. Germline V gives CDR1 SGHTA, CDR2 FQGNSA. Trimming cost V 1 base and J 5 bases, with 17 bases left between them.

This clonotype was detected a few times. The J gene is TRBJ2-5, the V gene TRBV5-1; 7 bases are a match to TRBD2. This CDR3 spans 14 amino acids. Trimming removed 1 base from V and 4 bases from J; junction bases left unmatched: 4. Germline V gene data show CDR1 as SGHRS and CDR2 as YFSETQ. The CDR3 DNA follows: TGCGCCAGCAGCTTGTCTAGCGGACCAGAGACCCAGTACTTC. Protein product: CASSLSSGPETQYF.

This clonotype was counted a few times. The chain combines TRBV9 with TRBJ1-5; D uncertain. V gave up 4 bases and J gave up 7 bases, with 12 bases separating them. Germline V gene lookup returns CDR1 SGDLS and CDR2 YYNGEE. There are 13 residues in the CDR3. CDR3 coding DNA: TGTGCCAGCAGCTTACGACCCGAGCAGCCCCAGCATTTT. Protein: CASSLRPEQPQHF.

The table lists this clonotype with a few counts. V gene TRBV5-1 combines with J gene TRBJ2-7, with D perhaps TRBD1 or TRBD2 (8 bases each). From germline, CDR1 is SGHRS and CDR2 YFSETQ. The CDR3 runs 18 residues. Between the trimmed V and J ends, which lost 4 bases and 4 bases, there was a span of 27 bases. The CDR3 here is CASSPVGTGGLAVYEQYF. The CDR3, as DNA: TGCGCCAGCAGCCCGGTGGGGACAGGAGGACTAGCCGTATACGAGCAGTACTTC.

There are a few counts of this clonotype. The chain is built from TRBV12-2 and TRBJ2-2. TRBV12-2 is a documented pseudogene. The CDR3 runs to 14 residues. The CDR3 spells CASRLLCGTGELFF. The CDR3 coding sequence is TGTGCAAGTCGCTTACTCTGCGGCACCGGGGAGCTGTTTTTT.

This clonotype was counted only a few times. The chain employs TRBV7-9 and TRBJ1-1; D not resolved. Looked up from germline, CDR1 is SEHNR and CDR2 is FQNEAQ (reference sequence). The ends were cut back, 6 bases at V and 6 bases at J, with 8 bases in the middle. The CDR3 has 11 residues. CDR3: CASRGVAEAFF. In nucleotides, the CDR3 is TGTGCCAGCAGGGGCGTGGCTGAAGCTTTCTTT.

CDR3: CSARAGLAGVSDTQYF. DNA for the CDR3: TGCAGTGCTAGAGCGGGACTAGCGGGGGTATCAGATACGCAGTATTTT. The chain combines TRBV20-1 with TRBJ2-3; 14 positions agree with TRBD2. Germline values: CDR1 DFQATT, CDR2 SNEGSKA (reference sequence). The J segment lost 4 bases and the V segment lost 1 base, leaving 4 bases of the junction unmatched. The CDR3 spans 16 residues.

A few counts support this clonotype. The rearrangement joins TRBV14 to TRBJ2-7; weak D call: TRBD1 (5 bases). Germline V gene data show CDR1 as SGHDN and CDR2 as FVKESK. This CDR3 is 14 amino acids long. Trimming removed 3 bases from V and 2 bases from J, with 11 bases in between. CDR3 nucleotide sequence: TGTGCCAGCAGCCACCGCGACAGTACCTACGAGCAGTACGTC. This translates into CASSHRDSTYEQYV.

This clonotype was observed at least ten times. The rearrangement links TRBV7-2 to TRBJ2-5, with 8 bases lining up with TRBD2. Germline V CDR1 and CDR2: SGHTA, FQGNSA. V lost 3 bases and J lost 5; bases outside the gene matches: 5. This CDR3 region has 14 residues. CDR3 in amino acids: CASSLGTSSETQYF. In DNA, the CDR3 is TGTGCCAGCAGCTTGGGGACTAGTTCGGAGACCCAGTACTTC.

The chain is built from TRBV29-1 and TRBJ1-2; 11 positions match TRBD1. The ends lost 4 bases at V and 4 bases at J; junction bases unmatched: 8. This CDR3 comprises 15 residues. The germline CDR1 and CDR2 sequences are SQVTM and ANQGSEA. The CDR3 loop reads CSVVPRTGGGYGYTF. The CDR3 region has the DNA TGCAGCGTTGTCCCTCGGACAGGGGGCGGCTATGGCTACACCTTC.

This clonotype was detected a few times. The chain carries TRBV10-3 and TRBJ2-5; TRBD1 matches 8 bases. The V and J ends lost 6 bases and 2 bases, in that order; junction bases with no gene match: 2. CDR3 length: 13 amino acids. Germline CDR1 reads ENHRY; CDR2 reads SYGVKD. CDR3 coding DNA: TGTGCCATCAGCGGACAGGGACAAGAGACCCAGTACTTC. Translating it yields CAISGQGQETQYF.

This clonotype showed up just a few times. The V and J genes are TRBV5-1 and TRBJ1-1, with 7 bases aligning to TRBD1. Germline CDR1 and CDR2: SGHRS and YFSETQ. The CDR3 totals 14 residues. V trimming: 4 bases; J trimming: 4 bases; junction bases outside the gene matches: 7. Written as DNA, the CDR3 is TGCGCCAGCAGCCAGGGGGTCGGGCCCACTGAAGCTTTCTTT. Translating it yields CASSQGVGPTEAFF.